Included here is one TCR beta chain sequence, with context. TCRdb's copy holds only in-frame clones and misses some; the assay was immunoSEQ multiplex PCR. The sample contains roughly 100,000 clones, roughly 90% of which appear only once. The data derive from a study of OX40 agonist ivuxolimab in advanced cancers. Per germline, CDR1 SEHNR and CDR2 FQNEAQ (reference sequence). The CDR3 loop spans 15 amino acids. V lost 5 bases, J lost 0 bases, and 4 bases stayed unmatched. This sequence was found in an adult with an advanced solid tumor such as melanoma, head and neck, liver or kidney cancer. The specimen comprised CD4+ or CD8+ T cells sorted from blood, sampled in a trial of the OX40 agonist ivuxolimab. The chain uses TRBV7-9 and TRBJ2-3; 8 bases agree with TRBD2. CDR3 nucleotides: TGTGCCAGCAGCACCCCGGGGGGGAGCACAGATACGCAGTATTTT. Its translation: CASSTPGGSTDTQYF.